This T cell receptor beta chain was found in a study of blood T cell repertoires in COVID-19. Study context: Acute-phase and convalescent COVID-19 samples originated in the United States, Italy and Spain.

Original handling: Researchers report that nucleated cell counts were estimated from reference gene primer amplification. The table came from immunoSEQ multiplex PCR; TCRdb's copy has only in-frame clones and leaves some out. V and J calls and clone size are copied from that table; D and trimming were computed from the DNA. This table holds roughly 340,000 clones, approximately 91% found once. During active infection, Seattle patients enrolled and were then monitored through disease. J gave up 5 bases and V 4 bases, and 15 bases lay outside the gene matches. CDR1 SGDLS and CDR2 YYNGEE come from the germline V gene. The CDR3 is made up of 16 amino acids. This clone was observed once.

This TCR was sampled from a woman in her 70s with COVID-19, enrolled during active disease. V and J are TRBV9 and TRBJ2-7; 7 bases fit TRBD1. Sequenced sample: peripheral blood. The CDR3 region is CASSPDLDRRFNEQYF. In DNA form, the CDR3 reads TGTGCCAGCAGCCCAGACCTGGACAGGAGGTTTAACGAGCAGTACTTC.